These 30 T cell receptor beta chains were all obtained from the same sample, sequenced in a study of human T cells and chemical hapten exposure. Time point indicated: patch test 3, about 24 weeks after DPC sensitization. Treatment noted: therapeutic diphenylcyclopropenone sensitization with weekly scalp DPC. TCRdb processed the RACE reads anew with MiXCR; each CDR3 protein has one entry. Here the sample spans 50,000 to 70,000 distinct CDR3 sequences, 9.5% to 15% being singletons. Sequences were derived from whole blood, sampled in connection with sensitization to the hapten diphenylcyclopropenone (DPC). The source is a man younger than 45 with alopecia areata. Some clones in this sample may be carry-over from other donors' samples.

The J gene is TRBJ1-6, the V gene TRBV20-1; D gene ambiguous. There are 16 residues in the CDR3. Per the germline V gene, CDR1 is DFQATT and CDR2 is SNEGSKA (reference sequence). The V end was cut by 0 bases, the J end by 0 bases, with 9 bases between. The CDR3 here is CSAREGPGSYNSPLHF. The CDR3 DNA reads as TGCAGTGCTAGAGAAGGACCGGGCTCCTATAATTCACCCCTCCACTTT.

In the case of this clonotype: The conserved final phenylalanine or tryptophan is absent from the CDR3, which likely points to a read error. The V call is TRBV24-1, the J call TRBJ2-3; possibly TRBD1 or TRBD2 for D (5 bases each). The CDR3 spans 16 residues. Trimming stripped 3 bases from V and 6 bases from J, with 18 bases between. CDR1 is KGHDR, CDR2 SFDVKD, per germline. This CDR3 reads CATSDPPWGSRDTQYL. The CDR3 nucleotides are TGTGCCACCAGTGATCCTCCTTGGGGGTCTAGGGATACGCAGTATTTG.

In this sample, this clonotype turned up many times. The rearrangement links TRBV6-6 to TRBJ2-7; 7 nucleotides align to TRBD1. V shed 0 bases and J 0 bases; nucleotides not matched to a gene: 5. The length of the CDR3 is 16 residues. CDR1 and CDR2 from the germline V gene are MNHNY and SVGAGI (reference sequence). CDR3 loop: CASSYSPGQSSYEQYF. The CDR3 DNA is TGTGCCAGCAGTTACTCTCCGGGACAGAGCTCCTACGAGCAGTACTTC.

This clonotype has ten or more counts. The chain has TRBV24-1 and TRBJ2-1, with D unresolved. The CDR3 length is 14 residues. Between the trimmed V and J ends, which lost 1 base and 6 bases, there was a span of 9 bases. From germline, CDR1 is KGHDR and CDR2 SFDVKD. The CDR3 spells CATSDFGVSNEQFF. The CDR3, as DNA: TGTGCCACCAGTGATTTCGGAGTTTCCAATGAGCAGTTCTTC.

V is TRBV11-2 and J is TRBJ2-7; the D is unclear. This CDR3 comprises 15 residues. CDR1 is SGHAT, CDR2 FQNNGV, per germline. V lost 0 bases to trimming and J lost 2 bases, with 11 bases between them. CDR3 protein: CASSLDPDRTYEQYF. CDR3 in DNA: TGTGCCAGCAGCTTAGACCCCGATCGTACCTACGAGCAGTACTTC.

This clonotype was found a few times. V is TRBV28 and J is TRBJ2-2; tentatively, D is TRBD1 (6 bases). Per germline, CDR1 MDHEN and CDR2 SYDVKM. This CDR3 region has 16 residues. V was cut by 5 bases and J by 1 base, with 14 bases left in between. CDR3 sequence: CASSGSWGQNTGELFF. Written as DNA, the CDR3 is TGTGCCAGCAGTGGGTCATGGGGGCAGAACACCGGGGAGCTGTTTTTT.

This clonotype has at least ten counts. The chain combines TRBV12-3 or TRBV12-4 with TRBJ1-1; 7 bases are shared with TRBD1. The CDR3 consists of 14 residues. With 6 bases clipped from V and 11 bases from J, the junction kept 15 bases outside the gene matches. Here the CDR3 DNA reads TGTGCCAGCAGCCCCCCGAGGGACAGTCTTTCTGCTTTCTTT. It yields the protein CASSPPRDSLSAFF.

The sample holds many counts of this clonotype. The J gene is TRBJ1-2, the V gene TRBV6-1; D perhaps matches TRBD1 (5 bases). With 2 bases removed from V and 8 bases from J, the gap between germline ends came to 12 bases. The CDR3 extends over 13 amino acids. Germline V gene data show CDR1 as MNHNS and CDR2 as SASEGT. In DNA, the CDR3 is TGTGCCAGCAGTGAATCCAGGGAAGGAGGCTACACCTTC. Translated, it gives CASSESREGGYTF.

Of note for this clonotype: This likely comes from a read error, as the CDR3 has no conserved phenylalanine or tryptophan at its end. This chain uses TRBV20-1 with TRBJ2-7, with D possibly TRBD2 on 5 matching bases. The CDR3 has 14 amino acids. The V end lost 1 base, the J end lost 2 bases, and 12 bases lay between the germline ends. Germline CDR1 is DFQATT and CDR2 is SNEGSKA (reference sequence). CDR3 sequence (DNA): TGCAGTGCTAGAGGAATAGAGGGAACCTACGAGCAGTACATC. Its protein is CSARGIEGTYEQYI.

This clonotype was observed at least ten times. The chain uses TRBV14 and TRBJ2-5, with D hard to call. CDR3 size: 13 residues. Trimming cost V 3 bases and J 5 bases, with 10 bases left between them. Germline lookup yields CDR1 SGHDN and CDR2 FVKESK. The CDR3 here is CASSHLRSETQYF. DNA of the CDR3: TGTGCCAGCAGCCATCTGAGGTCGGAGACCCAGTACTTC.

In its sample, this clonotype was seen many times. This chain links TRBV7-2 with TRBJ2-3; tentatively, D is TRBD1 (6 bases). V shed 5 bases and J shed 2 bases, with 11 bases lying between them. Germline V CDR1 and CDR2: SGHTA, FQGNSA. There are 14 residues in the CDR3. The CDR3 nucleotides are TGTGCCAGCAGCCTCCGGGACATCACAGATACGCAGTATTTT. Translation: CASSLRDITDTQYF. Full variable domain (outside the CDR3, taken from reference TRBV7-2 and TRBJ2-3): GAGVSQSPSNKVTEKGKDVELRCDPISGHTALYWYRQSLGQGLEFLIYFQGNSAPDKSGLPSDRFSAERTGGSVSTLTIQRTQQEDSAVYLCASSLRDITDTQYFGPGTRLTVL.

This chain connects TRBV7-2 to TRBJ1-2; D is unresolved. The V end lost 2 bases, the J end lost 4 bases, and 5 bases lay between the germline ends. This CDR3 is built from 12 residues. From germline, CDR1 is SGHTA and CDR2 FQGNSA. CDR3 in amino acids: CASSLSGYGYTF. Written as DNA, the CDR3 is TGTGCCAGCAGCTTATCCGGCTATGGCTACACCTTC.

This clonotype was found a few times. The chain combines TRBV4-1 with TRBJ2-3; no definite D call. CDR3 length: 17 amino acids. Germline V gene lookup returns CDR1 MGHRA and CDR2 YSYEKL. The V and J ends lost 3 bases and 6 bases respectively, with 22 bases between them. In DNA form, the CDR3 reads TGCGCCAGCAGCCACTGTCAGAGACCCGGGCTTTGTGATACGCAGTATTTT. Translating it yields CASSHCQRPGLCDTQYF.

The V call is TRBV24-1, the J call TRBJ2-1, with 8 bases aligning to TRBD1. The CDR3 has 13 amino acids. Trimming at V came to 7 bases and at J to 7 bases, leaving 5 bases not matched to a gene. Germline loops: CDR1 KGHDR, CDR2 SFDVKD. This chain's CDR3 is CATRDRARNEQFF. The CDR3, as DNA: TGTGCCACCAGGGACAGGGCCAGAAATGAGCAGTTCTTC.

This clonotype was recorded once. Just one base apart from a much larger clone, this may be a read error. The chain links TRBV2 to TRBJ1-6, with 7 bases that match TRBD1. Germline CDR1 reads SNHLY; CDR2 reads FYNNEI. This CDR3 comprises 15 residues. As DNA, the CDR3 is TGTGCCAGCGGCCGCCCGACAGGGATTAATTCAGCCCTCCACTTT. Amino acid sequence: CASGRPTGINSALHF.

This clonotype was seen more than once but under ten times. This chain uses TRBV25-1 with TRBJ2-1, with D unresolved. Trimming removed 1 base from V and 5 bases from J, with 15 bases in between. Germline V lookup: CDR1 MGHDK, CDR2 SYGVNS. The CDR3 has 16 amino acids. The CDR3 sequence: CASSESDGYLHNEQFF. The DNA of the CDR3 is TGTGCCAGCAGTGAATCGGACGGTTATCTCCACAATGAGCAGTTCTTC.

There are many counts of this clonotype. The chain links TRBV6-6 to TRBJ1-2, with D hard to call. Germline lookup yields CDR1 MNHNY and CDR2 SVGAGI (reference sequence). The CDR3 totals 11 residues. Trimming shortened V by 5 bases and J by 5 bases, and 6 bases separated the two germline ends. In DNA form, the CDR3 reads TGTGCCAGCAGTCCCGATTATGGCTACACCTTC. It translates to CASSPDYGYTF.

This clonotype was seen repeatedly, ten times or more. The CDR3: CASSLQDTQYF. CDR3 sequence (DNA): TGTGCCAGCAGCTTACAAGATACGCAGTATTTT. The chain recombines TRBV28 with TRBJ2-3; unclear D gene. CDR1 and CDR2 (germline): MDHEN, SYDVKM. The germline V and J ends were trimmed by 6 bases and 5 bases, with 6 bases remaining between them. This CDR3 spans 11 amino acids.

This clonotype occurred a few times. The J gene is TRBJ1-2, the V gene TRBV24-1; D remains ambiguous. This CDR3 spans 13 amino acids. The V end lost 0 bases, the J end lost 5 bases, and 6 bases lay between the germline ends. The V gene's germline CDR1 is KGHDR and CDR2 SFDVKD. As DNA, the CDR3 is TGTGCCACCAGTGATTTGCAGAGTTATGGCTACACCTTC. This translates into CATSDLQSYGYTF.

This clonotype was counted ten times or more. The rearrangement joins TRBV7-6 to TRBJ2-2; 9 bases fit TRBD2. The V gene end was trimmed by 0 bases and the J gene end by 4 bases; junction bases not matched to a gene: 6. The CDR3 extends over 17 amino acids. The germline V gene encodes CDR1 SGHVS and CDR2 FNYEAQ. This CDR3 reads CASSLASGRFFTGELFF. DNA for the CDR3: TGTGCCAGCAGCTTAGCCAGCGGGAGGTTCTTCACCGGGGAGCTGTTTTTT.

This clonotype has a count of ten or more. The chain couples TRBV6-1 to TRBJ1-1; D is ambiguous. Germline assignment: CDR1 MNHNS and CDR2 SASEGT. The CDR3 contains 13 residues. V was clipped by 6 bases and J by 0 bases, with 8 bases between them. The CDR3 is CASSVTLNTEAFF. CDR3 in DNA: TGTGCCAGCAGCGTAACATTGAACACTGAAGCTTTCTTT.

CDR3 DNA: TGCGCCAGCAGCTTTGATTCAAGCGCTGAAGCTTTCTTT. It yields the protein CASSFDSSAEAFF. This chain uses TRBV5-1 with TRBJ1-1, with D uncertain. Germline assignment: CDR1 SGHRS and CDR2 YFSETQ. The CDR3 is made up of 13 amino acids. The V gene lost 2 bases and the J gene lost 6 bases, with 11 bases spanning the gap.

The chain combines TRBV9 with TRBJ1-3; D remains unclear. CDR3 length: 15 residues. The germline gives CDR1 SGDLS, CDR2 YYNGEE. Trimming took 0 bases from V and 0 from J, leaving 7 bases between them. The CDR3 DNA sequence: TGTGCCAGCAGCGTAGCGATAGCCTCTGGAAACACCATATATTTT. It translates to CASSVAIASGNTIYF.

This clonotype was found many times. V gene TRBV4-3 combines with J gene TRBJ2-2; TRBD2 agrees at 7 bases. The CDR3 runs 17 residues. CDR1 is LGHNA, CDR2 YSLEER, per germline. The V gene end was trimmed by 3 bases and the J gene end by 2 bases; junction bases not matched to a gene: 9. This CDR3 is CASSHLSAGINTGELFF. DNA for the CDR3: TGCGCCAGCAGCCACCTATCAGCGGGGATTAACACCGGGGAGCTGTTTTTT.

V and J are TRBV12-3 or TRBV12-4 and TRBJ2-1, with TRBD2 identical over 8 bases. The CDR3 covers 16 residues. The V and J ends lost 7 bases and 9 bases, in that order; junction bases with no gene match: 17. In nucleotides, the CDR3 is TGTGCCAGCACTTCCTTTGACCCGGGACTAGGAAGTGAGCAGTTCTTC. Its translation is CASTSFDPGLGSEQFF.

The V and J genes are TRBV29-1 and TRBJ1-1; D is possibly TRBD1 (5 bases). This CDR3 spans 13 amino acids. Germline V CDR1 and CDR2: SQVTM, ANQGSEA. V lost 4 bases to trimming and J lost 3 bases, with 12 bases between them. DNA of the CDR3: TGCAGCGTTGTGTTGGGGGTTTACACTGAAGCTTTCTTT. It specifies CSVVLGVYTEAFF.

This clonotype was observed a handful of times. The gene calls are TRBV11-1 and TRBJ2-7; possibly TRBD2 for D (5 bases). CDR3 length: 14 residues. CDR1 is SGHAT and CDR2 is FQDESV in the germline V gene (reference sequence). V lost 5 bases and J lost 7, with 18 bases in between. Here the CDR3 reads CASSAHSSGSEQYF. CDR3 DNA: TGTGCCAGCAGCGCCCATAGCTCGGGGAGTGAGCAGTACTTC.

The V and J genes are TRBV5-6 and TRBJ2-3; weak D call: TRBD2 (6 bases). The V gene lost 2 bases and the J gene lost 5 bases, with 9 bases spanning the gap. This CDR3 spans 13 amino acids. Germline V gene lookup returns CDR1 SGHDT and CDR2 YYEEEE. CDR3: CASSLVAVDTQYF. As DNA, the CDR3 is TGTGCCAGCAGCTTAGTAGCGGTAGATACGCAGTATTTT.

This clonotype was counted between two and nine times. The genes are TRBV29-1 and TRBJ2-3; 10 bases match TRBD1. Germline V CDR1 and CDR2: SQVTM, ANQGSEA. This CDR3 is 13 amino acids long. The CDR3 loop is CSARDRGSDTQYF. The DNA for the CDR3 is TGCAGTGCCCGGGACAGGGGATCAGATACGCAGTATTTT.

The sample holds many counts of this clonotype. For the CDR3, the DNA is TGTGCCAGCAGTTCGGGGCGGGATGGTACCGGGGAGCTGTTTTTT. Its protein is CASSSGRDGTGELFF. V gene TRBV6-2 or TRBV6-3 combines with J gene TRBJ2-2, with D perhaps TRBD2 (6 bases). This CDR3 contains 15 residues. Germline values: CDR1 MNHEY, CDR2 SVGEGT. Deletions cut 4 bases from V and 5 bases from J, with 14 bases between.